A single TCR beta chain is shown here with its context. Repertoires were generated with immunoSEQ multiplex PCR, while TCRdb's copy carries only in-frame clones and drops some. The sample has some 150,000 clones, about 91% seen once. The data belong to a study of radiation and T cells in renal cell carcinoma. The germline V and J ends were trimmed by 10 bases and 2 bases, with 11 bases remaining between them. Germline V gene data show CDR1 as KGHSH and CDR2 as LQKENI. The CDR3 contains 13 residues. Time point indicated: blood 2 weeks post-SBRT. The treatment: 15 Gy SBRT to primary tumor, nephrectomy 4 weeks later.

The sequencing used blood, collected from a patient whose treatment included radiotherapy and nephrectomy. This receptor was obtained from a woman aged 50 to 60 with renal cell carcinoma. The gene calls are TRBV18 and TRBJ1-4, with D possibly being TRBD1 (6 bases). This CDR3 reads CATKQGTNEKLFF. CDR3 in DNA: TGTGCCACTAAACAGGGCACTAATGAAAAACTGTTTTTT. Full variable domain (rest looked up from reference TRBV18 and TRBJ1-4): NAGVMQNPRHLVRRRGQEARLRCSPMKGHSHVYWYRQLPEEGLKFMVYLQKENIIDESGMPKERFSAEFPKEGPSILRIQQVVRGDSAAYFCATKQGTNEKLFFGSGTQLSVL.